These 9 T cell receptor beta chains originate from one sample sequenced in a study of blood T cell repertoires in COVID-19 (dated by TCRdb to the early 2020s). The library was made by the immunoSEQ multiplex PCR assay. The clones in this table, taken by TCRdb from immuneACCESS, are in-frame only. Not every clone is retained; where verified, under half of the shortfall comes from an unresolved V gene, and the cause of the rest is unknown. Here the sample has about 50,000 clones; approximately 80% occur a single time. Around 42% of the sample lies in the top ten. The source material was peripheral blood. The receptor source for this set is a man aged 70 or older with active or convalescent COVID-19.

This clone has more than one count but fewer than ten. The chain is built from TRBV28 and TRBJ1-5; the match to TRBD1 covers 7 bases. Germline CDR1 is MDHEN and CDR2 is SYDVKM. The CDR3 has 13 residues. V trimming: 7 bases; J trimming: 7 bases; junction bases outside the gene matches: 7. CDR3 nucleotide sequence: TGTGCCAGCATTGAGGGGGCAGGACAGCCCCAGCATTTT. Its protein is CASIEGAGQPQHF.

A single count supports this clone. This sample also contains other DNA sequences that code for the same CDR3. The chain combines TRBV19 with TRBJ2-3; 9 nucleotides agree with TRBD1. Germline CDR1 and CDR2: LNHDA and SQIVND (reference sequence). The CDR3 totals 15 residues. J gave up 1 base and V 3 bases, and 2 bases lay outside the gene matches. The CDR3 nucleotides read TGTGCCAGTAGTATCGGACAGGGGCGCACAGATACGCAGTATTTT. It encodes CASSIGQGRTDTQYF. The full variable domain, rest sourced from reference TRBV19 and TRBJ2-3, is DGGITQSPKYLFRKEGQNVTLSCEQNLNHDAMYWYRQDPGQGLRLIYYSQIVNDFQKGDIAEGYSVSREKKESFPLTVTSAQKNPTAFYLCASSIGQGRTDTQYFGPGTRLTVL.

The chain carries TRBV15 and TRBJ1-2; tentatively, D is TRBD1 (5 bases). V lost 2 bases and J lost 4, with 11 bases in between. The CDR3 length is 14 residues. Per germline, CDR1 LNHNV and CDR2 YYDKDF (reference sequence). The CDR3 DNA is TGTGCCACCAGCAGACCGGGGGATAGCTATGGCTACACCTTC. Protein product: CATSRPGDSYGYTF.

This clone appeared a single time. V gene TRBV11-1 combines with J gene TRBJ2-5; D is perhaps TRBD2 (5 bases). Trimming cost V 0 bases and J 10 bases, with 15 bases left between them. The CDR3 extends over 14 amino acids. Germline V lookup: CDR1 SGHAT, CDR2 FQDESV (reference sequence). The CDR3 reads CASSLAPRTGIQYF. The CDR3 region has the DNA TGTGCCAGCAGCTTAGCTCCACGGACCGGGATCCAGTACTTC.

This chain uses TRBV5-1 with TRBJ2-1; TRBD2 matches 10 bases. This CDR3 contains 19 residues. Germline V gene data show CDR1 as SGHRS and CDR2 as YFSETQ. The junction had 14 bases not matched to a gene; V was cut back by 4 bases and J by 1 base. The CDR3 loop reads CASSPAGGPIRKSYNEQFF. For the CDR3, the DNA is TGCGCCAGCAGCCCAGCGGGAGGGCCAATCCGAAAGTCCTACAATGAGCAGTTCTTC.

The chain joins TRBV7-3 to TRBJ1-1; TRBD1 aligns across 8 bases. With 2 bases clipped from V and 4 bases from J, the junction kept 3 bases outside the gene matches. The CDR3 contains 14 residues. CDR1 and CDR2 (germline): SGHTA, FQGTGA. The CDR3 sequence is CASSLGQGATEAFF. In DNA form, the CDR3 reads TGTGCCAGCAGCTTAGGGCAGGGGGCCACTGAAGCTTTCTTT.

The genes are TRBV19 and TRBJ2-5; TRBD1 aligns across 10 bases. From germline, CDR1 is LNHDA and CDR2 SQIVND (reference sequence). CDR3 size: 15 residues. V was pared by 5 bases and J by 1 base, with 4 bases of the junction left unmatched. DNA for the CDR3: TGTGCCAGTAGTTCCGGGACAGGGGTCCAAGAGACCCAGTACTTC. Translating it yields CASSSGTGVQETQYF.

CDR3 nucleotides: TGTGCCAGTAGTATAGTAGGAGGGGTTAATGAGCAGTTCTTC. Protein sequence: CASSIVGGVNEQFF. The chain couples TRBV19 to TRBJ2-1, with D possibly TRBD2 on 6 matching bases. The CDR3 spans 14 residues. Trimming cost V 1 base and J 7 bases, with 11 bases left between them. Germline lookup yields CDR1 LNHDA and CDR2 SQIVND (reference sequence).

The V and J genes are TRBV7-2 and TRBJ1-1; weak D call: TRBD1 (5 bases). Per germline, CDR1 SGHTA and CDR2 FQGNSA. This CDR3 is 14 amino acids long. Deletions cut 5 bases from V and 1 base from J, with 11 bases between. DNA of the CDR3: TGTGCCAGCAGCCCCTCGACAGCGAACACTGAAGCTTTCTTT. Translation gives CASSPSTANTEAFF.